The 3 T cell receptor beta chains below all came from one sample that was sequenced in a study of beta chain features in type 1 diabetes. Notes on the study in general: Type 1 diabetes patients had TCRB CDR3s that were shorter (moderately but significantly so) in all four CD4+ subsets.

Every isolated RNA sample was fully reverse transcribed, so sequencing captured expressed TCRB transcripts. Sequenced by immunoSEQ multiplex PCR; TCRdb stores in-frame clones only, minus some. The repertoire holds 400,000 or so clones, with about 12% as singletons. These receptors' targets are unknown. Source material: naive CD4+ T cells from blood. The receptors stem from a woman aged 18-29 years with type 1 diabetes.

This clone was found a few times. This rearrangement joins TRBV4-3 to TRBJ1-2; D ambiguous. CDR1 and CDR2 (germline): LGHNA, YSLEER. Trimming removed 0 bases from V and 0 bases from J, with 11 bases in between. This CDR3 spans 16 amino acids. CDR3 residues: CASSQDFGASNYGYTF. The CDR3 DNA follows: TGCGCCAGCAGCCAAGATTTCGGAGCCTCTAACTATGGCTACACCTTC.

This clone has more than one count but fewer than ten. V and J are TRBV30 and TRBJ2-1; 7 positions agree with TRBD2. The germline gives CDR1 GTSNPN, CDR2 SVGIG (reference sequence). This CDR3 comprises 12 residues. J gave up 7 bases and V 2 bases, and 2 bases lay outside the gene matches. The CDR3 protein is CAWSLSGNEQFF. Here the CDR3 DNA reads TGTGCCTGGAGTCTTAGCGGGAATGAGCAGTTCTTC.

This clone was recorded a few times. Written as DNA, the CDR3 is TGTGCCTGGAGTGTGACTAGCGGGAGTGGGGAGCTGTTTTTT. Translation gives CAWSVTSGSGELFF. The chain recombines TRBV30 with TRBJ2-2, with 12 bases that match TRBD2. CDR1 GTSNPN and CDR2 SVGIG come from the germline V gene (reference sequence). This CDR3 spans 14 amino acids. V lost 0 bases to trimming and J lost 8 bases; unmatched junction nucleotides: 1.